A selection of T cell receptor beta chains follows, all from one sample in a study of cytomegalovirus exposure and HLA in healthy donors. The protocol was immunoSEQ multiplex PCR, while the TCRdb copy is restricted to in-frame clones and leaves out a portion. Here the sample spans about 190,000 clones, about 12% being singletons. Specimen: PBMCs. These receptors all stem from a man in his forties or fifties in good health and CMV-seropositive. Each CDR3 is given with its conserved first and last residue. Clone size is stated in some rows and not others, as once, few, many or a class when expanded.

>14|few|TRBV5-5
CASSLGPGAGELFF
>15|-|TRBV6-5
CASAVSDPTGNEQFF
>16|few|TRBV11-2
CASSPTGGRGNYGYTF
>16|few|TRBV15
CATSREPGGANYGYTF
>12|-|TRBV7-2
CASSLQIYGYTF
>14|few|TRBV11-3
CASSGHGQIYEQFF
>11|-|TRBV11-2
CASSLFDEQFF
>14|-|TRBV2
CASTTGQGDYEQYF
>14|few|TRBV5-1
CASSLGSQGSEQFF
>16|few|TRBV9
CASSARTSGVIDTQYF
>15|-|TRBV5-1
CASTTGQGWNYGYTF
>15|few|TRBV6-5
CASRQRGQAGETQYF
>16|-|TRBV5-1
CASSGLAGGYSYEQYF
>15|few|TRBV5-1
CASSPAGTGKETQYF
>14|few|TRBV7-9
CASSPRQASYGYTF
>16|-|TRBV6-5
CASSYGTGLPNTEAFF
>15|few|TRBV5-4
CASSLSSGGLDTQYF
>13|many|TRBV11-1
CASSFEAYNEQFF
>15|few|TRBV10-3
CAISQGRSDTGELFF
>16|few|TRBV5-4
CASSLEGVAYNSPLHF
>17|few|TRBV4-2
CASSQESRDSGANVLTF
>13|few|TRBV6-5
CASSQQGRGGYTF
>17|few|TRBV2
CASSPPGQGRRNNEQFF
>13|-|TRBV6-5
CASSPSVVQPQHF
>12|few|TRBV5-1
CASSPDLGQQFF
>15|few|TRBV19
CASSVQGQINQPQHF
>14|-|TRBV15
CATSREGLYSPLHF
>15|-|TRBV19
CASSPQPPGNTEAFF
>15|few|TRBV7-9
CASTKSDSLFYGYTF